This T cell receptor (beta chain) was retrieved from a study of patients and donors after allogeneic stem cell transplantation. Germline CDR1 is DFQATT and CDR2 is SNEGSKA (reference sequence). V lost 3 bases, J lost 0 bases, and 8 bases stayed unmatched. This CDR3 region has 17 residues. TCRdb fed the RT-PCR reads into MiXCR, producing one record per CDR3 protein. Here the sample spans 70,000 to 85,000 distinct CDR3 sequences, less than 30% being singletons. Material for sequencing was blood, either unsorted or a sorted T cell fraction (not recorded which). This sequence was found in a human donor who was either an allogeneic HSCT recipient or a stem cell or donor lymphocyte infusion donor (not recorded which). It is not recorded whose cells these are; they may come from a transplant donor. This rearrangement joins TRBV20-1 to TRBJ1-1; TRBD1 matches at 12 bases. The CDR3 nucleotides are TGCAGTGCTAGGCCGATCGGGACAGGGGGCATGAACACTGAAGCTTTCTTT. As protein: CSARPIGTGGMNTEAFF.